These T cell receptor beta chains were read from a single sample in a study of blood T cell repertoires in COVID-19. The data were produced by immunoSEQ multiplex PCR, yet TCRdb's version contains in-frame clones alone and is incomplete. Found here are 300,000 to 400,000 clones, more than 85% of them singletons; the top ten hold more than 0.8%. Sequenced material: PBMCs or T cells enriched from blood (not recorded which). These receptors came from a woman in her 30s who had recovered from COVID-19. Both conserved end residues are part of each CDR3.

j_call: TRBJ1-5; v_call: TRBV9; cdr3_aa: CASSVGEVQPQHF
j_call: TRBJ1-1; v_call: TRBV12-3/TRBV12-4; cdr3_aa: CASSPSFGTEAFF
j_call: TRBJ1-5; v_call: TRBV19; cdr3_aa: CASSTLGQGGQPQHF
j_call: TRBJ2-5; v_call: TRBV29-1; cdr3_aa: CSVAPAGGPSETQYF
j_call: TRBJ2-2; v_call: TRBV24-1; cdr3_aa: CATSGGNRLNTGELFF
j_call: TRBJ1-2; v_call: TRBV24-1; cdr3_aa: CATSDGLNYGYTF
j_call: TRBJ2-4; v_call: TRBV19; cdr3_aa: CASSPTSGYSRNIQYF
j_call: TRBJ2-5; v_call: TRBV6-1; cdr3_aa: CASSENPTSQETQYF
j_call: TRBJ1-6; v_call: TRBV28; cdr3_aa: CASSRRTGGFSSSYNSPLHF
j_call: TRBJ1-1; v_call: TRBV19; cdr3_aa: CASSMQGSTEAFF
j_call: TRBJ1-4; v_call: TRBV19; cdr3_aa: CASRKRTGLGNEKLFF
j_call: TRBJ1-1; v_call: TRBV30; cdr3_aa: CAWRRGQQNTEAFF
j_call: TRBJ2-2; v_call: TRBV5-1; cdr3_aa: CASSPRTPLSGELFF
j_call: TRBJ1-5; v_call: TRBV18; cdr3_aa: CASSPSTGPNQPQHF
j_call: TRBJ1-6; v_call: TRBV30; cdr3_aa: CAWVSSYNSPLHF
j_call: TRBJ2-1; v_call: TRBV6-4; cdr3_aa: CASSKLIGTSAYNEQFF
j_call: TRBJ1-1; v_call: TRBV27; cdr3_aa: CASSLMVNTEAFF
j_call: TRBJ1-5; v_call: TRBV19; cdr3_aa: CASNEGTGGYQPQHF
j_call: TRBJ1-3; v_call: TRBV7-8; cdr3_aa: CASSLVGGVEGNTIYF
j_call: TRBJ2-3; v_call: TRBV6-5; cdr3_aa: CASSYWRGASTDTQYF
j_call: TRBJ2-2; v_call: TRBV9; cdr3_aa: CASSVAGHGTGVGLANTGELFF
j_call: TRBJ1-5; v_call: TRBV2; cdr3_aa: CASSLPSNQPQHF
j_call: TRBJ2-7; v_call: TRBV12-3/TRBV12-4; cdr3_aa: CASSQEQGDEQYF
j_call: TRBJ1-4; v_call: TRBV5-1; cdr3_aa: CASSPLLGQGMSEKLFF
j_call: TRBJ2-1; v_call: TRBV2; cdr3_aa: CARNGGGGHEQFF
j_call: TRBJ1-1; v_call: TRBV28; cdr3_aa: CASSSGTGGRAFF
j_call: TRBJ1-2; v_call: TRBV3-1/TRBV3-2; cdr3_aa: CASSRDRYGYTF